One sample yielded the 27 T cell receptor beta chains listed below, sequenced in a study of T cell repertoires in aging, cancer and after chemotherapy. Peripheral blood genomic DNA, not sorted cells or RNA, was the template. TRB rearrangements spanning V, D and J were amplified using mixed TRB-A/B primers. Via MiXCR, TCRdb re-called the multiplex PCR reads, giving one row per CDR3 protein. The table lists thousands of distinct CDR3 sequences, 25% to 40% of them singletons. Sample: blood. The receptors were sampled from a human donor in good health.

The sample holds a few counts of this clonotype. The rearrangement joins TRBV11-1 to TRBJ1-6; no definite D call. Germline V gene lookup returns CDR1 SGHAT and CDR2 FQDESV (reference sequence). Trimming left V 4 bases short and J 3 bases short, with 10 bases between. The CDR3 is made up of 15 amino acids. CDR3 bases: TGTGCCAGCAGCTCCACCGCTGACTATAATTCACCCCTCCACTTT. It codes for CASSSTADYNSPLHF.

V and J are TRBV27 and TRBJ1-5; TRBD1 might be the D (6 bases). Germline values: CDR1 MNHEY, CDR2 SMNVEV (reference sequence). The CDR3 extends over 15 amino acids. With 6 bases removed from V and 0 bases from J, the gap between germline ends came to 12 bases. The CDR3 loop reads CASSLRGGSNQPQHF. The DNA of the CDR3 is TGTGCCAGCAGCCTCAGGGGCGGTAGCAATCAGCCCCAGCATTTT.

This CDR3 reads CASSQEQGGYTEAFF. Here the CDR3 DNA reads TGTGCCAGCAGCCAAGAACAGGGGGGGTACACTGAAGCTTTCTTT. The V and J genes are TRBV14 and TRBJ1-1; 8 nucleotides match TRBD1. CDR1 and CDR2 (germline): SGHDN, FVKESK. Losses at the gene ends were 0 bases for V and 3 bases for J; bases not matched to a gene: 3. The CDR3 loop spans 15 amino acids.

The chain couples TRBV29-1 to TRBJ1-1; TRBD1 aligns across 7 bases. V gave up 6 bases and J gave up 4 bases; unmatched junction bases: 11. The CDR3 length is 14 residues. Germline V gene lookup returns CDR1 SQVTM and CDR2 ANQGSEA. CDR3 in DNA: TGCAGCGTCTTCAGGGGGGGTAGTTCCACTGAAGCTTTCTTT. This encodes CSVFRGGSSTEAFF.

The chain employs TRBV6-5 and TRBJ1-1; D not certain. The germline V and J ends were trimmed by 5 bases and 0 bases, with 7 bases remaining between them. CDR1 and CDR2 from the germline V gene are MNHEY and SVGAGI. The CDR3 has 13 amino acids. The CDR3 protein is CASSPPVNTEAFF. In DNA form, the CDR3 reads TGTGCCAGCAGTCCTCCAGTGAACACTGAAGCTTTCTTT.

The chain is built from TRBV5-1 and TRBJ1-5; D gene unclear. CDR3 length: 14 amino acids. Germline V gene lookup returns CDR1 SGHRS and CDR2 YFSETQ. Trimming took 4 bases from V and 7 from J, leaving 15 bases between them. CDR3 residues: CASSLDGSWQPQHF. CDR3 sequence (DNA): TGCGCCAGCAGCCTCGACGGTTCGTGGCAGCCCCAGCATTTT.

This clonotype was seen a few times. CDR3 in amino acids: CASSQREGELFF. CDR3 DNA: TGTGCCAGCAGCCAACGGGAGGGGGAGCTGTTTTTT. The chain links TRBV5-5 to TRBJ2-2; TRBD2 might be the D (6 bases). This CDR3 region has 12 residues. V lost 4 bases to trimming and J lost 8 bases, with 9 bases between them. The V gene's germline CDR1 is SGHKS and CDR2 YYEKEE (reference sequence).

The chain combines TRBV29-1 with TRBJ2-1, with TRBD2 matching over 9 bases. V was clipped by 7 bases and J by 5 bases; unmatched bases: 6. This CDR3 is built from 13 residues. Germline CDR1 is SQVTM and CDR2 is ANQGSEA. The CDR3 sequence: CSARLAGHNEQFF. In DNA form, the CDR3 reads TGCAGCGCCCGGCTAGCGGGGCACAATGAGCAGTTCTTC.

This clonotype counts as medium-sized. The CDR3 sequence: CSVQTGGPYEQYF. Written as DNA, the CDR3 is TGCAGCGTCCAGACAGGAGGCCCCTACGAGCAGTACTTC. The chain carries TRBV29-1 and TRBJ2-7; D is possibly TRBD1 (6 bases). CDR3 length equals 13 residues. Deletions cut 6 bases from V and 2 bases from J, with 14 bases between. Germline CDR1 reads SQVTM; CDR2 reads ANQGSEA.

This clonotype qualifies as medium-sized. V gene TRBV30 combines with J gene TRBJ1-2; D remains ambiguous. The CDR3 contains 13 residues. CDR1 is GTSNPN and CDR2 is SVGIG in the germline V gene (reference sequence). Trimming cost V 4 bases and J 5 bases, with 14 bases left between them. The CDR3 is CAWIAAPGYGYTF. For the CDR3, the DNA is TGTGCCTGGATTGCGGCGCCCGGTTATGGCTACACCTTC.

This clonotype has a single count. The rearrangement uses TRBV27 and TRBJ2-7; D remains unclear. Germline V CDR1 and CDR2: MNHEY, SMNVEV (reference sequence). The CDR3 loop spans 15 amino acids. The ends were cut back, 2 bases at V and 4 bases at J, with 15 bases in the middle. The CDR3 here is CASSLASRIQYEQYF. Written as DNA, the CDR3 is TGTGCCAGCAGTTTAGCCTCCCGAATCCAATACGAGCAGTACTTC.

The V call is TRBV5-6, the J call TRBJ2-7, with 9 bases matching TRBD1. The CDR3 length is 15 residues. CDR1 SGHDT and CDR2 YYEEEE come from the germline V gene. V lost 2 bases, J lost 1 base, and 4 bases stayed unmatched. DNA for the CDR3: TGTGCCAGCAGCTTCCCCGGGACAGGGTCCTACGAGCAGTACTTC. Encoded protein: CASSFPGTGSYEQYF.

Only a few counts were recorded for this clonotype. The chain combines TRBV6-5 with TRBJ1-3; D call uncertain. Germline V gene data show CDR1 as MNHEY and CDR2 as SVGAGI. The ends were cut back, 8 bases at V and 0 bases at J, with 11 bases in the middle. The CDR3 has 14 amino acids. For the CDR3, the DNA is TGTGCCAGCTTGCTACGGTCCTCTGGAAACACCATATATTTT. It is translated as CASLLRSSGNTIYF.

This clonotype was detected a few times. The gene calls are TRBV6-4 and TRBJ1-2; no definite D call. This CDR3 has 13 amino acids. CDR1 is MRHNA and CDR2 is SNTAGT in the germline V gene. The germline V and J ends were trimmed by 10 bases and 2 bases, with 14 bases remaining between them. The DNA for the CDR3 is TGTGCCACCTCGCCGGGATTAAACTATGGCTACACCTTC. It codes for CATSPGLNYGYTF.

The rearrangement links TRBV5-6 to TRBJ2-6; tentative D call: TRBD2 (6 bases). V dropped 4 bases and J dropped 0 bases, with 14 bases sitting between them. CDR1 and CDR2 from the germline V gene are SGHDT and YYEEEE. The CDR3 consists of 17 residues. CDR3 loop: CASSRDSYSSGANVLTF. The CDR3 bases are TGTGCCAGCAGCCGGGACTCCTACAGCTCTGGGGCCAACGTCCTGACTTTC.

The rearrangement links TRBV4-3 to TRBJ1-5, with D unresolved. Germline CDR1 is LGHNA and CDR2 is YSLEER. V gave up 5 bases and J gave up 0 bases, with 14 bases separating them. This CDR3 spans 16 amino acids. This CDR3 reads CASSSSWDDSNQPQHF. The CDR3 coding sequence is TGCGCCAGCAGCTCAAGCTGGGATGATAGCAATCAGCCCCAGCATTTT.

The genes are TRBV20-1 and TRBJ2-1; D perhaps matches TRBD2 (7 bases). The CDR3 has 17 amino acids. Germline CDR1 DFQATT, CDR2 SNEGSKA (reference sequence). Trimming stripped 3 bases from V and 0 bases from J, with 18 bases between. The CDR3 nucleotides are TGCAGTGCTAGTACCTTTGGGGGGGGCAACTCCTACAATGAGCAGTTCTTC. It translates to CSASTFGGGNSYNEQFF.

The CDR3 sequence: CAARQGPYSNQPQHF. The DNA for the CDR3 is TGTGCCGCTCGACAGGGCCCCTATAGCAATCAGCCCCAGCATTTT. The chain links TRBV6-2 or TRBV6-3 to TRBJ1-5, with TRBD1 matching 7 bases. Germline trimming cut 11 bases from V and 0 bases from J; bases unmatched to any gene: 10. Per the germline V gene, CDR1 is MNHEY and CDR2 is SVGEGT. CDR3 length: 15 amino acids.

This clonotype has more than one count but fewer than ten. The rearrangement uses TRBV14 and TRBJ2-7; D is unresolved. Germline assignment: CDR1 SGHDN and CDR2 FVKESK. The CDR3 has 15 residues. Trimming removed 4 bases at V and 3 bases at J, with 16 bases between. The CDR3 sequence: CASSRPVPDYYEQYF. For the CDR3, the DNA is TGTGCCAGCAGCCGGCCTGTTCCGGATTACTACGAGCAGTACTTC.

This clonotype was observed a few times. The V gene is TRBV27, the J gene TRBJ1-1; D gene uncertain. The CDR3 runs to 13 residues. V lost 0 bases and J lost 6, with 8 bases in between. From germline, CDR1 is MNHEY and CDR2 SMNVEV (reference sequence). CDR3 sequence reads: CASSLSSWAEAFF. The CDR3 DNA sequence: TGTGCCAGCAGTTTATCGTCCTGGGCTGAAGCTTTCTTT.

This clonotype has a handful of counts. The chain is built from TRBV6-5 and TRBJ1-1; possibly TRBD1 for D (6 bases). The CDR3 length is 15 residues. Germline loops: CDR1 MNHEY, CDR2 SVGAGI. V lost 0 bases, J lost 4 bases, and 12 bases lay in between. CDR3: CASSYSKGVGTEAFF. CDR3 sequence (DNA): TGTGCCAGCAGTTACTCGAAGGGGGTAGGCACTGAAGCTTTCTTT.

This rearrangement joins TRBV15 to TRBJ2-3; D is possibly TRBD2 (6 bases). The CDR3 is 14 amino acids. The V end lost 7 bases, the J end lost 1 base, and 12 bases lay between the germline ends. CDR1 and CDR2 (germline): LNHNV, YYDKDF (reference sequence). CDR3 sequence reads: CATTTRGGTDTQYF. The CDR3 DNA follows: TGTGCCACCACGACTAGAGGCGGCACAGATACGCAGTATTTT.

The V gene is TRBV19, the J gene TRBJ1-5, with D possibly being TRBD1 (5 bases). Germline V gene data show CDR1 as LNHDA and CDR2 as SQIVND (reference sequence). The ends were cut back, 5 bases at V and 1 base at J, with 12 bases in the middle. The CDR3 loop spans 15 amino acids. CDR3 sequence reads: CASSDWTSSNQPQHF. As DNA, the CDR3 is TGTGCCAGTAGTGACTGGACATCCAGCAATCAGCCCCAGCATTTT.

The chain recombines TRBV7-6 with TRBJ2-3; D gene unclear. Germline CDR1 reads SGHVS; CDR2 reads FNYEAQ. The CDR3 has 15 residues. The V and J ends lost 1 base and 0 bases respectively, with 8 bases between them. For the CDR3, the DNA is TGTGCCAGCAGCTTAGGGCATACTAGCACAGATACGCAGTATTTT. Encoded protein: CASSLGHTSTDTQYF.

The chain employs TRBV6-2 or TRBV6-3 and TRBJ2-1; 12 bases fit TRBD2. The CDR3 runs to 15 residues. Looked up from germline, CDR1 is MNHEY and CDR2 is SVGEGT. V was pared by 5 bases and J by 8 bases, with 7 bases of the junction left unmatched. The CDR3 reads CASSTSGGLFDEQFF. CDR3 coding DNA: TGTGCCAGCAGTACTAGCGGGGGGTTGTTTGATGAGCAGTTCTTC.

By share, this clonotype ranks as large (0.1 to 1%). The V gene is TRBV29-1, the J gene TRBJ2-6; D is undetermined. The CDR3 length is 12 residues. The V gene lost 4 bases and the J gene lost 3 bases, with 4 bases spanning the gap. In germline, CDR1 is SQVTM, CDR2 ANQGSEA. The CDR3 nucleotides are TGCAGCGTTGGACGTGGGGCCAACGTCCTGACTTTC. It translates to CSVGRGANVLTF.

The CDR3 region has the DNA TGCGCCAGCAGCCAAGATTGGACAGGGGGCCCCCAGGAAGCTTTCTTT. It yields the protein CASSQDWTGGPQEAFF. This chain uses TRBV4-3 with TRBJ1-1, with TRBD1 identical over 11 bases. CDR1 and CDR2 (germline): LGHNA, YSLEER. Trimming took 0 bases from V and 8 from J; bases not matched to a gene: 8. This CDR3 is 16 amino acids long.